This record concerns one TCR beta chain sequence. The sample comes from a study of T cell clones after liver transplantation. As for the study in general: Subjects received no induction therapy and standard immunosuppression until randomization at 12-24 months post-transplant.

CD3+CD4+ and CD3+CD8+ cells were FACS-sorted from thawed unstimulated PBMCs. The CDR3 runs to 15 residues. Germline V gene lookup returns CDR1 SGHDT and CDR2 YYEEEE. With V trimmed by 4 bases and J by 2 bases, 4 bases remained unmatched. Method: immunoSEQ multiplex PCR; TCRdb's copy keeps in-frame clones and lacks some. The repertoire holds over 25,000 clones, with over 85% as singletons. The rearrangement joins TRBV5-6 to TRBJ2-1; 9 nucleotides agree with TRBD2. The sequencing here drew on CD8+ T cells from blood, taken 12 months after liver transplant. The TCR originated in a human patient who received a liver transplant. Some T cells may arise from the graft donor. The CDR3 protein is CASSSTSGPYNEQFF. CDR3 DNA: TGTGCCAGCAGCAGCACTAGCGGGCCCTACAATGAGCAGTTCTTC. Full variable domain (remainder filled in from reference TRBV5-6 and TRBJ2-1): DAGVTQSPTHLIKTRGQQVTLRCSPKSGHDTVSWYQQALGQGPQFIFQYYEEEERQRGNFPDRFSGHQFPNYSSELNVNALLLGDSALYLCASSSTSGPYNEQFFGPGTRLTVL.